The 27 T cell receptor beta chains presented below share a single source sample, sequenced in a study of brain T cells in children with intractable seizures. Profiling relied on immunoSEQ multiplex PCR, and the TCRdb table lists in-frame clones only, not all of them. Of around 70,000 clones detected, approximately 94% appear once; the ten largest clones hold less than 2%. Material: peripheral blood, obtained at surgery. These receptors were collected from a boy under two years old with tuberous sclerosis and intractable seizures.

This clone appeared once. The chain uses TRBV28 and TRBJ2-3, with 8 bases lining up with TRBD1. CDR3 length: 15 amino acids. The V gene's germline CDR1 is MDHEN and CDR2 SYDVKM. V dropped 1 base and J dropped 4; count of bases not matched to a gene: 4. CDR3 amino acids: CASSLFRGRPDTQYF. In DNA form, the CDR3 reads TGTGCCAGCAGTTTATTCAGGGGGCGACCAGATACGCAGTATTTT.

This rearrangement joins TRBV7-9 to TRBJ2-3; no clear D gene. CDR3 length: 11 amino acids. V lost 2 bases, J lost 14 bases, and 11 bases lay in between. Germline CDR1 is SEHNR and CDR2 is FQNEAQ (reference sequence). CDR3 loop: CASSLSRERYF. CDR3 DNA: TGTGCCAGCAGCTTAAGCAGAGAGCGGTATTTT.

The chain has TRBV6-6 and TRBJ2-6; D not resolved. The CDR3 has 12 residues. The germline V gene encodes CDR1 MNHNY and CDR2 SVGAGI (reference sequence). Trimming cost V 10 bases and J 1 base, with 5 bases left between them. The CDR3 nucleotides are TGTGCCACCCAGTCTGGGGCCAACGTCCTGACTTTC. This codes for CATQSGANVLTF.

The count of this clone is one. The V gene is TRBV25-1, the J gene TRBJ2-1; D gene uncertain. The germline V and J ends were trimmed by 3 bases and 0 bases, with 6 bases remaining between them. This CDR3 has 14 residues. Germline V gene sequence: CDR1 MGHDK, CDR2 SYGVNS. The chain's CDR3 is CASSDGSSYNEQFF. The CDR3 coding sequence is TGTGCCAGCAGTGACGGTAGCTCCTACAATGAGCAGTTCTTC.

J is TRBJ1-3 and V is TRBV7-8, with TRBD1 identical over 9 bases. V lost 2 bases to trimming and J lost 3 bases; unmatched junction nucleotides: 8. Germline V CDR1 and CDR2: SGHVS, FQNEAQ. This CDR3 is 17 amino acids long. CDR3 in DNA: TGTGCCAGCAGCTTAAAAAGAGGGACAGGGATTGGAAACACCATATATTTT. This translates into CASSLKRGTGIGNTIYF.

This clone has only one observation. V gene TRBV7-2 combines with J gene TRBJ2-1; D is unclear. V was clipped by 1 base and J by 4 bases, with 11 bases between them. The CDR3 extends over 15 amino acids. Germline loops: CDR1 SGHTA, CDR2 FQGNSA. CDR3 in amino acids: CASSLGPGLYNEQFF. CDR3 DNA sequence: TGTGCCAGCAGCTTAGGCCCAGGCCTTTACAATGAGCAGTTCTTC.

The chain employs TRBV5-1 and TRBJ1-2; unclear D gene. CDR1 is SGHRS and CDR2 is YFSETQ in the germline V gene. Trimming removed 3 bases at V and 4 bases at J, with 10 bases between. The CDR3 extends over 13 amino acids. CDR3 sequence reads: CASSWKESYGYTF. The CDR3 DNA is TGCGCCAGCAGCTGGAAAGAGAGCTATGGCTACACCTTC.

The rearrangement uses TRBV21-1 and TRBJ2-7; no check of the table's D call, TRBD2, against the DNA was made. TRBV21-1 has pseudogene status. The CDR3 spans 10 residues. The CDR3 DNA follows: TGTGCCAGTTCCTTCTACGAGCAGTACTTC. Its translation: CASSFYEQYF.

In this sample, this clone turned up once. The chain is built from TRBV25-1 and TRBJ2-7; D gene ambiguous. This CDR3 has 12 amino acids. Trimming left V 1 base short and J 4 bases short, with 5 bases between. Looked up from germline, CDR1 is MGHDK and CDR2 is SYGVNS. As DNA, the CDR3 is TGTGCCAGCAGTGAATGGGGATACGAGCAGTACTTC. It codes for CASSEWGYEQYF.

The J gene is TRBJ2-7, the V gene TRBV7-9, with TRBD2 matching 7 bases. The trim removed 5 bases at V and 4 bases at J, leaving 5 bases unmatched. CDR1 is SEHNR and CDR2 is FQNEAQ in the germline V gene (reference sequence). This CDR3 has 13 residues. The CDR3 DNA reads as TGTGCCAGCAGCCCCCCCGGGGGGTACGAGCAGTACTTC. It translates to CASSPPGGYEQYF.

The chain carries TRBV18 and TRBJ1-2, with unresolved D. The CDR3 runs to 13 residues. The V end was cut by 3 bases, the J end by 8 bases, with 13 bases between. CDR1 is KGHSH and CDR2 is LQKENI in the germline V gene. This chain's CDR3 is CASSPTDRDGYTF. The CDR3 DNA sequence: TGTGCCAGCTCACCGACTGATCGAGACGGCTACACCTTC.

This clone was detected once. The rearrangement uses TRBV5-5 and TRBJ2-3; no clear D gene. Germline V gives CDR1 SGHKS, CDR2 YYEKEE (reference sequence). With 0 bases removed from V and 2 bases from J, the gap between germline ends came to 7 bases. CDR3 length equals 14 residues. CDR3 sequence reads: CASSLVADTDTQYF. The CDR3 DNA reads TGTGCCAGCAGCTTGGTGGCGGACACAGATACGCAGTATTTT.

The rearrangement joins TRBV29-1 to TRBJ2-7; 8 bases align to TRBD1. This CDR3 region has 14 residues. The V gene end was trimmed by 4 bases and the J gene end by 0 bases; junction bases not matched to a gene: 5. Germline CDR1 reads SQVTM; CDR2 reads ANQGSEA. The CDR3: CSVVGRGRSYEQYF. The CDR3 region has the DNA TGCAGCGTTGTGGGCAGGGGGCGCTCCTACGAGCAGTACTTC.

The J gene is TRBJ2-1, the V gene TRBV7-9; 12 bases map to TRBD2. Germline trimming cut 5 bases from V and 9 bases from J; bases unmatched to any gene: 11. The CDR3 length is 16 residues. CDR1 and CDR2 (germline): SEHNR, FQNEAQ (reference sequence). CDR3 region: CASSGTLAGGPSEQFF. The CDR3 bases are TGTGCCAGCAGCGGGACGCTAGCGGGGGGGCCAAGTGAGCAGTTCTTC.

The chain combines TRBV5-4 with TRBJ1-4, with no clear D. Between the trimmed V and J ends, which lost 0 bases and 3 bases, there was a span of 6 bases. CDR1 and CDR2 from the germline V gene are SGHNT and YYREEE (reference sequence). The CDR3 is 14 amino acids. For the CDR3, the DNA is TGTGCCAGCAGCTTGGGGCATTCTAATGAAAAACTGTTTTTT. Translation: CASSLGHSNEKLFF.

The chain joins TRBV3-1 (or the pseudogene TRBV3-2) to TRBJ2-7, with D unclear. This CDR3 spans 13 amino acids. Deletions cut 1 base from V and 5 bases from J, with 9 bases between. The germline CDR1 and CDR2 sequences are LGHDT and YNNKEL (reference sequence). As DNA, the CDR3 is TGTGCCAGCAGCCAAGCACGTTCCAACGAGCAGTACTTC. Its protein is CASSQARSNEQYF.

J is TRBJ2-3 and V is TRBV5-6; TRBD1 matches at 7 bases. Germline CDR1 is SGHDT and CDR2 is YYEEEE. The junction had 5 bases not matched to a gene; V was cut back by 4 bases and J by 0 bases. This CDR3 has 15 amino acids. CDR3 bases: TGTGCCAGCAGCCCAGGGGGTTGGAGCACAGATACGCAGTATTTT. Its protein product is CASSPGGWSTDTQYF.

The V call is TRBV19, the J call TRBJ1-1, with no clear D. The CDR3 spans 12 residues. V was pared by 6 bases and J by 0 bases, with 5 bases between. The V gene's germline CDR1 is LNHDA and CDR2 SQIVND (reference sequence). CDR3 in amino acids: CASRHMNTEAFF. In DNA form, the CDR3 reads TGTGCCAGTAGACACATGAACACTGAAGCTTTCTTT. Variable domain in full (rest from reference TRBV19 and TRBJ1-1): DGGITQSPKYLFRKEGQNVTLSCEQNLNHDAMYWYRQDPGQGLRLIYYSQIVNDFQKGDIAEGYSVSREKKESFPLTVTSAQKNPTAFYLCASRHMNTEAFFGQGTRLTVV.

The V and J genes are TRBV4-1 and TRBJ2-5; D ambiguous. This CDR3 contains 13 residues. Per germline, CDR1 MGHRA and CDR2 YSYEKL. V was clipped by 3 bases and J by 4 bases, with 9 bases between them. CDR3 DNA sequence: TGCGCCAGCAGCCAGGAAAAAGGAGAGACCCAGTACTTC. Its translation: CASSQEKGETQYF.

The chain uses TRBV7-3 and TRBJ2-3; 13 nucleotides agree with TRBD2. This CDR3 is built from 17 residues. J gave up 5 bases and V 5 bases, and 10 bases lay outside the gene matches. CDR1 SGHTA and CDR2 FQGTGA come from the germline V gene. The CDR3 region is CASSPTLAGGRIDTQYF. The CDR3, as DNA: TGTGCCAGCAGCCCAACACTAGCGGGAGGGCGTATAGATACGCAGTATTTT.

This chain links TRBV25-1 with TRBJ1-1, with a possible D match to TRBD1 (5 bases). V gave up 3 bases and J gave up 3 bases, with 11 bases separating them. CDR1 MGHDK and CDR2 SYGVNS come from the germline V gene. CDR3 length equals 14 residues. CDR3 residues: CASSDPRADTEAFF. The CDR3 nucleotides are TGTGCCAGCAGTGACCCCAGGGCTGACACTGAAGCTTTCTTT.

The chain has TRBV6-6 and TRBJ1-2, with D unresolved. Germline-derived CDR1 and CDR2 are MNHNY and SVGAGI (reference sequence). V lost 5 bases, J lost 8 bases, and 15 bases lay in between. The CDR3 totals 13 residues. The CDR3 sequence is CASSHTEGNGYTF. DNA of the CDR3: TGTGCCAGCAGTCACACCGAGGGAAACGGCTACACCTTC.

The J gene is TRBJ2-3, the V gene TRBV4-1; D gene ambiguous. Germline loops: CDR1 MGHRA, CDR2 YSYEKL. V lost 1 base and J 0 bases, leaving 14 bases between the germline ends. The CDR3 spans 17 residues. The CDR3 nucleotides read TGCGCCAGCAGCCAAGTAGGAAGCAGATCTAGCACAGATACGCAGTATTTT. It specifies CASSQVGSRSSTDTQYF.

V usage is TRBV29-1 and J usage is TRBJ2-5; TRBD1 matches 7 bases. The J segment lost 5 bases and the V segment lost 8 bases, leaving 11 bases of the junction unmatched. Germline CDR1 SQVTM, CDR2 ANQGSEA. The CDR3 totals 13 residues. CDR3 nucleotide sequence: TGCAGCCATACCTACAGGGGAGCGGAGACCCAGTACTTC. Translating gives CSHTYRGAETQYF.

This chain connects TRBV27 to TRBJ1-1; 8 bases map to TRBD1. Germline CDR1 and CDR2: MNHEY and SMNVEV (reference sequence). V lost 5 bases to trimming and J lost 5 bases; unmatched junction nucleotides: 10. The CDR3 totals 15 residues. The CDR3 nucleotides are TGTGCCAGCAGTCAATACACAGGGGGAGATACTGAAGCTTTCTTT. Protein: CASSQYTGGDTEAFF.

This clone was observed a single time. Distinct nucleotide sequences in the sample also encode this CDR3. The chain has TRBV14 and TRBJ1-2, with TRBD1 matching 7 bases. The V gene's germline CDR1 is SGHDN and CDR2 FVKESK. CDR3 size: 13 residues. The V gene end was trimmed by 4 bases and the J gene end by 8 bases; junction bases not matched to a gene: 7. CDR3 DNA: TGTGCCAGCAGCCCCCTCCCAGGGGGAGGCTACACCTTC. As protein: CASSPLPGGGYTF.

The chain recombines TRBV7-3 with TRBJ2-3; 10 nucleotides align to TRBD2. There are 16 residues in the CDR3. Germline V gives CDR1 SGHTA, CDR2 FQGTGA. J was trimmed by 1 base and V by 5 bases; bases with no gene match: 6. Written as DNA, the CDR3 is TGTGCCAGCAGCCTGGGACTAGCGTTGGGCACAGATACGCAGTATTTT. Translating gives CASSLGLALGTDTQYF.